The T cell receptor beta chain under discussion was sequenced for a study of blood T cells in healthy people across ages. In its sample, this clonotype was seen a few times. Its antigen is still unknown. Per germline, CDR1 SGHTA and CDR2 FQGNSA. V gave up 1 base and J gave up 9 bases, with 10 bases separating them. The CDR3 totals 12 residues. Study-level points and caveats: Naive T cell percentage showed a strong correlation with the diversity of TCR beta. In long-lived donors, naive CD4+ cell counts and diversity exceeded those of aged donors.

A second PCR, run for roughly 7 to 11 cycles, used a sample-barcoded 5' primer plus a J-beta primer mix. TCRdb re-called the 5' RACE reads through MiXCR, storing one row per CDR3 protein. The data contain 600,000 to 850,000 distinct CDR3 sequences, just under 25% of them singletons. These data were likewise used in another study, on T cells of mothers and their children. This second study notes: Related mother and child pairs showed slightly greater overlap (not significant) than unrelated pairs did.

This sequence joins TRBV7-2 and TRBJ2-7, with unresolved D. The sequence derives from a boy between 5 and 17 years old in good health. The material sequenced was blood. CDR3: CASSLVLSRQYF. The DNA of the CDR3 is TGTGCCAGCAGCTTAGTCCTTTCACGGCAGTACTTC. The whole variable domain, remainder taken from reference TRBV7-2 and TRBJ2-7, is GAGVSQSPSNKVTEKGKDVELRCDPISGHTALYWYRQSLGQGLEFLIYFQGNSAPDKSGLPSDRFSAERTGGSVSTLTIQRTQQEDSAVYLCASSLVLSRQYFGPGTRLTVT.